What follows is one T cell receptor (beta chain) and its context. The entry originates in a study of CXCR3-negative and CXCR3-positive naive CD8 T cells. Germline V lookup: CDR1 MNHEY, CDR2 SVGEGT. CDR3 size: 12 residues. With UMI labels, 5' RACE was used to prepare the TRB cDNA libraries. TCRdb reanalyzed the 5' RACE reads and collapses them to one entry per CDR3 protein, without DNA. The sample has about 92,000 distinct CDR3 sequences; the top ten hold roughly 1.8%. The receptor was isolated from a human donor in good health. Some clones in this sample may be carry-over from other donors' samples. The V and J genes are TRBV6-2 or TRBV6-3 and TRBJ2-2; TCRdb selects TRBD2, and the lack of DNA leaves this call unchecked. Sample: naive CXCR3- CD8+ T cells from blood. Documented subset: CD45RO-CCR7+CD27+CD95- naive CD8+ T cells lacking CXCR3 (TNR3-). The CDR3 loop reads CTAGTFTGELFF.